These 29 T cell receptor beta chains originate from one sample sequenced in a study of T-cell reconstitution after alpha-beta-depleted transplantation in children. Unique molecular identifiers were incorporated when the TCRbeta library was constructed. Each CDR3 protein is one row after TCRdb ran MiXCR on the PCR reads. The table shows 540,000 or so distinct CDR3 sequences, with about 23% occurring only once. Specimen: PBMCs, mostly from graft donor cells, collected 360 days after TCRalphabeta/CD19-depleted stem cell transplant. The receptors come from a boy in the first two years of life who had a stem cell transplant for acute myeloid leukemia, so the T cells may come from the graft donor.

V usage is TRBV12-3 or TRBV12-4 and J usage is TRBJ2-1, with D possibly TRBD2 on 6 matching bases. Trimming pared 1 base from V and 5 bases from J, leaving 9 bases between. The CDR3 totals 14 residues. The CDR3 DNA follows: TGTGCCAGCAGTTTAGACGGACTAAACAATGAGCAGTTCTTC. It specifies CASSLDGLNNEQFF.

V is TRBV12-3 or TRBV12-4 and J is TRBJ2-1, with D uncertain. Trimming left V 4 bases short and J 7 bases short, with 11 bases between. The CDR3 length is 13 residues. The CDR3 nucleotides are TGTGCCAGCAGTTGGGAACTCTTAAATGAGCAGTTCTTC. It is translated as CASSWELLNEQFF.

This clonotype was counted a few times. This rearrangement joins TRBV7-3 to TRBJ2-7; perhaps TRBD1 as D (6 bases). Germline V gene data show CDR1 as SGHTA and CDR2 as FQGTGA. V was cut by 2 bases and J by 1 base, with 12 bases left in between. The CDR3 extends over 15 amino acids. The CDR3 nucleotides read TGTGCCAGCAGCTTAGGAAGGACAGCATCCTACGAGCAGTACTTC. Translating it yields CASSLGRTASYEQYF.

CDR3 nucleotides: TGTGCCAGCAGCCAAGTTCGTTCAGATACGCAGTATTTT. Its protein is CASSQVRSDTQYF. The rearrangement uses TRBV3-1 and TRBJ2-3, with no clear D. The CDR3 has 13 amino acids. Germline CDR1 LGHDT, CDR2 YNNKEL (reference sequence). V gave up 1 base and J gave up 4 bases, with 6 bases separating them.

There are many counts of this clonotype. The J gene is TRBJ2-5, the V gene TRBV5-1; 7 nucleotides align to TRBD2. Germline CDR1 SGHRS, CDR2 YFSETQ. The CDR3 extends over 17 amino acids. J gave up 0 bases and V 0 bases, and 8 bases lay outside the gene matches. The CDR3 DNA sequence: TGCGCCAGCAGCTTGGAGGCTAGCGGCCAGTACCAAGAGACCCAGTACTTC. The encoded protein is CASSLEASGQYQETQYF.

On this clonotype itself: This may stem from a read error, because a much larger clone lies one nucleotide away. V is TRBV6-1 and J is TRBJ1-2, with a possible D match to TRBD1 (6 bases). Trimming pared 6 bases from V and 2 bases from J, leaving 10 bases between. The CDR3 sequence is 13 residues long. Germline V gene data show CDR1 as MNHNS and CDR2 as SASEGT. CDR3 in DNA: TGTGCCAGCAGCCGGGACACCAACTATGGCTACACCTTC. Translation: CASSRDTNYGYTF.

Here the CDR3 DNA reads TGCAGTGCTCGCGAGGGGACAGGGTTTCTCGATGAGCAGTTCTTC. The encoded protein is CSAREGTGFLDEQFF. The V gene is TRBV20-1, the J gene TRBJ2-1; 9 nucleotides agree with TRBD1. The V segment lost 5 bases and the J segment 8 bases; nucleotides outside the gene matches: 13. Germline V gene data show CDR1 as DFQATT and CDR2 as SNEGSKA (reference sequence). The CDR3 has 15 amino acids.

This clonotype was recorded a few times. This CDR3 is CASSLAGADYEQYF. DNA for the CDR3: TGTGCCAGCAGTTTAGCAGGAGCGGACTACGAGCAGTACTTC. The rearrangement links TRBV27 to TRBJ2-7, with D perhaps TRBD2 (5 bases). The CDR3 contains 14 residues. Trimming cost V 2 bases and J 3 bases, with 11 bases left between them. CDR1 MNHEY and CDR2 SMNVEV come from the germline V gene (reference sequence).

This clonotype was detected only a few times. The rearrangement links TRBV12-3 or TRBV12-4 to TRBJ1-5; 8 bases match TRBD1. The V gene end was trimmed by 6 bases and the J gene end by 6 bases; junction bases not matched to a gene: 13. The CDR3 loop spans 16 amino acids. The chain's CDR3 is CASRAPSNRGAQPQHF. CDR3 DNA sequence: TGTGCCAGCAGGGCCCCTTCCAACAGGGGGGCTCAGCCCCAGCATTTT.

The chain couples TRBV6-5 to TRBJ1-3; 7 bases are shared with TRBD1. Trimming took 0 bases from V and 4 from J; bases not matched to a gene: 6. Germline CDR1 MNHEY, CDR2 SVGAGI. This CDR3 region has 16 residues. This CDR3 reads CASSYSGRGYGNTIYF. The CDR3 region has the DNA TGTGCCAGCAGTTACTCGGGCAGGGGGTACGGAAACACCATATATTTT.

The chain recombines TRBV5-5 with TRBJ1-4, with D hard to call. The V and J ends lost 5 bases and 2 bases respectively, with 10 bases between them. This CDR3 comprises 14 residues. CDR1 is SGHKS, CDR2 YYEKEE, per germline (reference sequence). The CDR3, as DNA: TGTGCCAGCAGTTCGGTTTTTACTAATGAAAAACTGTTTTTT. Translating it yields CASSSVFTNEKLFF.

Details on this clonotype: Possible read error: a much larger clone is one base away. This chain links TRBV20-1 with TRBJ2-5; possibly TRBD2 for D (6 bases). The CDR3 length is 14 residues. Looked up from germline, CDR1 is DFQATT and CDR2 is SNEGSKA (reference sequence). The V and J ends lost 6 bases and 5 bases respectively, with 19 bases between them. The CDR3 sequence: CSAGEQLALETQYF. CDR3 nucleotides: TGCAGTGCGGGTGAGCAACTAGCACTTGAGACCCAGTACTTC.

The chain has TRBV7-2 and TRBJ2-7, with D perhaps matching TRBD1 (6 bases). Trimming cost V 1 base and J 7 bases, with 14 bases left between them. The CDR3 consists of 14 residues. Germline CDR1 and CDR2: SGHTA and FQGNSA. The CDR3 loop reads CASSLVPRGREQYF. For the CDR3, the DNA is TGTGCCAGCAGCTTAGTCCCTAGGGGGAGAGAGCAGTACTTC.

This clonotype was counted ten times or more. The V call is TRBV20-1, the J call TRBJ2-2; 8 bases align to TRBD1. This CDR3 contains 15 residues. The junction had 4 bases not matched to a gene; V was cut back by 0 bases and J by 4 bases. The germline V gene encodes CDR1 DFQATT and CDR2 SNEGSKA (reference sequence). CDR3 protein: CSARDRTGFTGELFF. In nucleotides, the CDR3 is TGCAGTGCTAGAGATCGGACAGGGTTCACCGGGGAGCTGTTTTTT.

This clonotype has just one count. The J gene is TRBJ1-2, the V gene TRBV24-1, with 7 bases matching TRBD1. Losses at the gene ends were 4 bases for V and 8 bases for J; bases not matched to a gene: 3. Germline V CDR1 and CDR2: KGHDR, SFDVKD. This CDR3 is built from 12 residues. As DNA, the CDR3 is TGTGCCACCAGTGAGCCGGACAGGGGCTACACCTTC. This encodes CATSEPDRGYTF.

The V call is TRBV5-6, the J call TRBJ1-2; D is possibly TRBD1 (6 bases). This CDR3 is built from 13 residues. Germline V gives CDR1 SGHDT, CDR2 YYEEEE. Trimming stripped 5 bases from V and 6 bases from J, with 14 bases between. This CDR3 reads CASRSRQENGYTF. Here the CDR3 DNA reads TGTGCCAGCAGATCCCGACAGGAAAATGGCTACACCTTC.

The rearrangement joins TRBV7-6 to TRBJ2-3; 8 nucleotides line up with TRBD2. The CDR3 extends over 15 amino acids. The germline V gene encodes CDR1 SGHVS and CDR2 FNYEAQ. The junction had 8 bases not matched to a gene; V was cut back by 1 base and J by 8 bases. CDR3 residues: CASSLEASGPCTQYF. DNA of the CDR3: TGTGCCAGCAGCTTAGAGGCTAGCGGGCCCTGTACGCAGTATTTT.

This clonotype was recorded at least ten times. The rearrangement joins TRBV6-1 to TRBJ2-1; the D gene is possibly TRBD2 (7 bases). CDR1 and CDR2 (germline): MNHNS, SASEGT. CDR3 length: 15 residues. Trimming took off 6 bases at V and 5 bases at J, with 17 bases between the two ends. CDR3 sequence reads: CASRLQRGQDNEQFF. The DNA of the CDR3 is TGTGCCAGCAGACTCCAGCGGGGACAAGACAATGAGCAGTTCTTC.

In this sample, this clonotype turned up a few times. The DNA for the CDR3 is TGCGCCAGCAGCCAAGAGACAGGGGTACTAACTGAAGCTTTCTTT. Amino acids: CASSQETGVLTEAFF. The chain has TRBV4-1 and TRBJ1-1; 8 bases agree with TRBD1. The CDR3 covers 15 residues. With 0 bases clipped from V and 5 bases from J, the junction kept 5 bases outside the gene matches. CDR1 MGHRA and CDR2 YSYEKL come from the germline V gene.

This clonotype was recorded at least ten times. The gene calls are TRBV7-9 and TRBJ1-2; 8 bases fit TRBD1. The V gene end was trimmed by 5 bases and the J gene end by 8 bases; junction bases not matched to a gene: 10. The CDR3 is made up of 14 amino acids. From germline, CDR1 is SEHNR and CDR2 FQNEAQ (reference sequence). The CDR3 here is CASSPAGGRWGYTF. The CDR3 nucleotides are TGTGCCAGCAGCCCGGCAGGGGGCCGGTGGGGCTACACCTTC.

This clonotype occurred a few times. The chain links TRBV25-1 to TRBJ2-7, with a weak D call TRBD1 (6 bases). Germline loops: CDR1 MGHDK, CDR2 SYGVNS. The CDR3 is made up of 15 amino acids. V lost 6 bases, J lost 5 bases, and 20 bases lay in between. CDR3 DNA sequence: TGTGCCAGCAGCTTGGATGGTACAGGGACCCACGAGCAGTACTTC. This sequence encodes CASSLDGTGTHEQYF.

This clonotype was detected many times. The rearrangement uses TRBV28 and TRBJ2-7; D may be TRBD1 or TRBD2 (5 bases each). From germline, CDR1 is MDHEN and CDR2 SYDVKM. The CDR3 is 14 residues long. Trimming took off 5 bases at V and 2 bases at J, with 13 bases between the two ends. This chain's CDR3 is CASSPGRWTYEQYV. CDR3 DNA: TGTGCCAGCAGTCCGGGACGCTGGACCTACGAGCAGTACGTC.

The chain carries TRBV20-1 and TRBJ1-5; D is ambiguous. Per germline, CDR1 DFQATT and CDR2 SNEGSKA (reference sequence). The CDR3 consists of 13 residues. Trimming removed 3 bases from V and 7 bases from J, with 13 bases in between. DNA for the CDR3: TGCAGTGCTAGCACGGGGAAGAGCCAGCCCCAGCATTTT. Its protein is CSASTGKSQPQHF.

This clonotype was seen ten or more times. This rearrangement joins TRBV12-3 or TRBV12-4 to TRBJ2-2; the D gene is possibly TRBD2 (6 bases). V lost 3 bases to trimming and J lost 1 base, with 9 bases between them. The CDR3 is 15 residues long. The CDR3 DNA is TGTGCCAGCAGTTTGGAGGGGAGGAACACCGGGGAGCTGTTTTTT. The encoded protein is CASSLEGRNTGELFF.

This clonotype has just a few counts. This chain connects TRBV5-1 to TRBJ2-7, with D perhaps matching TRBD1 or TRBD2 (6 bases each). The CDR3 sequence is 13 residues long. V lost 4 bases, J lost 8 bases, and 16 bases lay in between. CDR1 and CDR2 (germline): SGHRS, YFSETQ. CDR3 sequence reads: CASSVDVGGKQYF. DNA for the CDR3: TGCGCCAGCAGCGTGGACGTCGGGGGCAAGCAGTACTTC.

The chain is built from TRBV29-1 and TRBJ2-1, with 8 bases matching TRBD2. Germline CDR1 and CDR2: SQVTM and ANQGSEA. The J segment lost 4 bases and the V segment lost 8 bases, leaving 7 bases of the junction unmatched. This CDR3 region has 13 residues. The CDR3 is CSISGGHYNEQFF. The CDR3 DNA follows: TGCAGCATCAGCGGGGGCCATTACAATGAGCAGTTCTTC.

The rearrangement joins TRBV28 to TRBJ2-5; maybe TRBD2 (5 bases). The germline V and J ends were trimmed by 6 bases and 9 bases, with 17 bases remaining between them. Germline loops: CDR1 MDHEN, CDR2 SYDVKM. The CDR3 sequence is 13 residues long. CDR3 nucleotides: TGTGCCAGCAGACAGAGGACTCCTCCGGCCCAGTACTTC. It yields the protein CASRQRTPPAQYF.

The J gene is TRBJ2-3, the V gene TRBV4-1; 8 bases line up with TRBD2. Germline loops: CDR1 MGHRA, CDR2 YSYEKL. CDR3 length equals 17 residues. The trim removed 1 base at V and 3 bases at J, leaving 9 bases unmatched. CDR3: CASSQVQRGQGTDTQYF. The CDR3 DNA reads TGCGCCAGCAGCCAAGTTCAGCGGGGGCAGGGGACAGATACGCAGTATTTT.

This clonotype was seen a handful of times. V gene TRBV27 combines with J gene TRBJ2-5; maybe TRBD2 (5 bases). CDR1 is MNHEY and CDR2 is SMNVEV in the germline V gene (reference sequence). Trimming took 6 bases from V and 5 from J, leaving 19 bases between them. There are 15 residues in the CDR3. The CDR3, as DNA: TGTGCCAGCAGCCAGGACTTCCCCCGGTGGGAGACCCAGTACTTC. As protein: CASSQDFPRWETQYF.